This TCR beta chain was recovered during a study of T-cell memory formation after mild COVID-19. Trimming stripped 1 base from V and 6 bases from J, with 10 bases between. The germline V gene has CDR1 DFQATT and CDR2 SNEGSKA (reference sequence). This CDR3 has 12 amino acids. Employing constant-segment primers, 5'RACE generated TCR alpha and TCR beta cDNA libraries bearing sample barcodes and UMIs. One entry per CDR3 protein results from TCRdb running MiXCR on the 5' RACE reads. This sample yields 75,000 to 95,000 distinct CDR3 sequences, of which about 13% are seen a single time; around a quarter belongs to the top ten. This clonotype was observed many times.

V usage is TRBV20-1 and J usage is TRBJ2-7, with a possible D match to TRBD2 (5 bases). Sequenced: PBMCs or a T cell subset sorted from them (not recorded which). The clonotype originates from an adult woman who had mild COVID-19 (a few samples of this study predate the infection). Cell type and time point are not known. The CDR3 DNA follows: TGCAGTGCTAGAGTCGGGGAGATCGAGCAGTACTTC. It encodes CSARVGEIEQYF.